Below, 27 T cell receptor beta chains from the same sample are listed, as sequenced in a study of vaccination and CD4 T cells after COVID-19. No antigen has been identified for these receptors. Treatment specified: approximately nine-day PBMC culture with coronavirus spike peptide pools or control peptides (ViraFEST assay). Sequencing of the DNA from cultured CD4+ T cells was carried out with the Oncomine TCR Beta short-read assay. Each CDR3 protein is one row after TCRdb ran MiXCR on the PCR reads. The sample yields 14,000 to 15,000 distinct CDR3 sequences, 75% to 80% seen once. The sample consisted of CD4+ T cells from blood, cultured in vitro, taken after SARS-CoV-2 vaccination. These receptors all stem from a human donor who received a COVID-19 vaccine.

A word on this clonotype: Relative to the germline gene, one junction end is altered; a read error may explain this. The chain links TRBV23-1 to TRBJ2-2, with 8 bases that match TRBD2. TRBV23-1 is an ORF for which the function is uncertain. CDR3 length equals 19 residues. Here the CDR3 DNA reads TGCGTCAGCAGTCAATCGGTGAATTCCAGCGGGGGAGTCACCGGGGAGCTGTTTTTT. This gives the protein CVSSQSVNSSGGVTGELFF.

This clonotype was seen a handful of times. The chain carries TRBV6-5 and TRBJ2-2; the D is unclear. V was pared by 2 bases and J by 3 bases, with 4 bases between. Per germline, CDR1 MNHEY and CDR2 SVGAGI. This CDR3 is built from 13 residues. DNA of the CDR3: TGTGCCAGCAGTTACGAGCACACCGGGGAGCTGTTTTTT. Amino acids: CASSYEHTGELFF.

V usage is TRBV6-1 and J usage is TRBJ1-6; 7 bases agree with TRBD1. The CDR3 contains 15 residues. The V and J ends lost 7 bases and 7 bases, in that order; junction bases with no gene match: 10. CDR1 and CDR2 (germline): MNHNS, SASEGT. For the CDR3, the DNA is TGTGCCAGCATTTTCCAGACAGGGACAAATTCACCCCTCCACTTT. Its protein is CASIFQTGTNSPLHF.

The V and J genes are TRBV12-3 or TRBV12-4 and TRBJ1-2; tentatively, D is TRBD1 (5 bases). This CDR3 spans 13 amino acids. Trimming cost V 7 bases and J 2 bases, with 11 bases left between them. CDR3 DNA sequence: TGTGCCAGCACCGACAGCTTCAACTATGGCTACACCTTC. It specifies CASTDSFNYGYTF.

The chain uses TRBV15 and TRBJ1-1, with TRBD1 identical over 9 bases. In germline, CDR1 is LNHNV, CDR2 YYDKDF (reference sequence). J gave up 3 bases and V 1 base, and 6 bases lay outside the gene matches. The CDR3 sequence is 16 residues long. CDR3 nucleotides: TGTGCCACCAGCAGAGGGACAGGGGTTCGGTACACTGAAGCTTTCTTT. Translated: CATSRGTGVRYTEAFF.

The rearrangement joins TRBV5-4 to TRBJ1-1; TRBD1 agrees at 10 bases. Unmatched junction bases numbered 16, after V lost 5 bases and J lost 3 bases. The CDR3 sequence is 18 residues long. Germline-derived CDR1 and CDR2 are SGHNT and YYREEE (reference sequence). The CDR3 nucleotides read TGTGCCAGCAGAGACGGACAGGGGGGCCCGTCTGGGTACACTGAAGCTTTCTTT. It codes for CASRDGQGGPSGYTEAFF.

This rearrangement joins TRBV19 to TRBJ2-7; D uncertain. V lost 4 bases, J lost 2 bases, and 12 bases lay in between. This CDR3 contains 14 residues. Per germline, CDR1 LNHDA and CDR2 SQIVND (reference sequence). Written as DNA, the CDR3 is TGTGCCAGTAGTACGAAAATAGAGGCCTACGAGCAGTACTTC. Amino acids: CASSTKIEAYEQYF.

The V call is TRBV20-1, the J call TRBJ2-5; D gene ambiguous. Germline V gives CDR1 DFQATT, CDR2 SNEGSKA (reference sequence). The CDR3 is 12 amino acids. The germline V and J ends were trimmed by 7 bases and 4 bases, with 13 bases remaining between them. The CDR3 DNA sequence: TGCAGTGGAATGTCTAGGAGAGAGACCCAGTACTTC. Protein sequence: CSGMSRRETQYF.

CDR3 amino acids: CASRDTVYGYTF. In DNA form, the CDR3 reads TGTGCCAGCAGAGACACTGTCTATGGCTACACCTTC. V usage is TRBV27 and J usage is TRBJ1-2; D gene uncertain. The V end lost 6 bases, the J end lost 4 bases, and 9 bases lay between the germline ends. The V gene's germline CDR1 is MNHEY and CDR2 SMNVEV (reference sequence). The CDR3 runs 12 residues.

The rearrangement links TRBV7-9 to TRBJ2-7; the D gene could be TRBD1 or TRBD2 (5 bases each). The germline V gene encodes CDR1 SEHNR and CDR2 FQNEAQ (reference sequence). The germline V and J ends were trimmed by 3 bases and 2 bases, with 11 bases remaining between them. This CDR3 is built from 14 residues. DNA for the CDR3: TGTGCCAGCAGCTTCCCTGGGGACGCCTACGAGCAGTACTTC. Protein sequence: CASSFPGDAYEQYF.

CDR3 amino acids: CASTLTAGTGELFF. The CDR3 bases are TGTGCCAGCACTTTGACGGCGGGAACCGGGGAGCTGTTTTTT. The gene calls are TRBV12-3 or TRBV12-4 and TRBJ2-2; TRBD2 is a possible D gene (6 bases). V was clipped by 7 bases and J by 5 bases, with 14 bases between them. The CDR3 covers 14 residues.

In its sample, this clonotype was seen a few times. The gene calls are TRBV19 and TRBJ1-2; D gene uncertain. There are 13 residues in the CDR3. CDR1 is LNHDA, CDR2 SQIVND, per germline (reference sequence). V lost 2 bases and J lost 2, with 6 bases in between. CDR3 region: CASSITENYGYTF. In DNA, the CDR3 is TGTGCCAGTAGTATAACGGAAAACTATGGCTACACCTTC.

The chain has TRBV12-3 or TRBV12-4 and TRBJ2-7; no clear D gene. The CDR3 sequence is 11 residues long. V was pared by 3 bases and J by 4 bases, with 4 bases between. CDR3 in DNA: TGTGCCAGCAGTTTCTCTTACGAGCAGTACTTC. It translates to CASSFSYEQYF.

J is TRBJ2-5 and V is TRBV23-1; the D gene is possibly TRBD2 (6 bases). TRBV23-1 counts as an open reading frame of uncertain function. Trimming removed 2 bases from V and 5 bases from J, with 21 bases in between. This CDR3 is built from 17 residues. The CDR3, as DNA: TGCGCCAGCAGTCAACCGAGGGGCGGGGCCACGGGGGAGACCCAGTACTTC. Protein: CASSQPRGGATGETQYF.

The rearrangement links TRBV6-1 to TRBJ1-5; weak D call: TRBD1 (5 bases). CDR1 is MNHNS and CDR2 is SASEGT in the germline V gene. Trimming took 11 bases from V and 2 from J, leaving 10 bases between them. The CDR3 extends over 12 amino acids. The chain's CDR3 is CAGGSGNQPQHF. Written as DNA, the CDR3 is TGTGCCGGGGGATCGGGCAATCAGCCCCAGCATTTT.

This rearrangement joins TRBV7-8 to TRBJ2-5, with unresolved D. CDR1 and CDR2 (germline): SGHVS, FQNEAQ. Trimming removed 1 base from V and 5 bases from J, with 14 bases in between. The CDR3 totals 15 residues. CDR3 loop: CASSLVFERDETQYF. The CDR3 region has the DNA TGTGCCAGCAGCTTAGTGTTCGAAAGAGACGAGACCCAGTACTTC.

The CDR3 loop reads CAWSKGGEAETQYF. In DNA, the CDR3 is TGTGCCTGGAGTAAAGGAGGGGAGGCAGAGACCCAGTACTTC. V usage is TRBV30 and J usage is TRBJ2-5; weak D call: TRBD2 (6 bases). V lost 2 bases and J 4 bases, leaving 14 bases between the germline ends. This CDR3 has 14 residues. Germline lookup yields CDR1 GTSNPN and CDR2 SVGIG (reference sequence).

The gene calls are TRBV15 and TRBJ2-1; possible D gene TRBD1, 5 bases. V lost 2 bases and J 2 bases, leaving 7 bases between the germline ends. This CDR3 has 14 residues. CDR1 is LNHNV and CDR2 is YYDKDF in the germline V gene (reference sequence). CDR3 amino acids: CATSRPGTYNEQFF. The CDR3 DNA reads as TGTGCCACCAGCAGACCAGGGACCTACAATGAGCAGTTCTTC.

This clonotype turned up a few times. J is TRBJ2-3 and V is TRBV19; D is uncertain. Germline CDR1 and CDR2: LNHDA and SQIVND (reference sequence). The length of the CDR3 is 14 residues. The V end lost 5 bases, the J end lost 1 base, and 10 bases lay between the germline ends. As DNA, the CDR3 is TGTGCCAGTAGTTTGGGCCAACGCACAGATACGCAGTATTTT. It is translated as CASSLGQRTDTQYF.

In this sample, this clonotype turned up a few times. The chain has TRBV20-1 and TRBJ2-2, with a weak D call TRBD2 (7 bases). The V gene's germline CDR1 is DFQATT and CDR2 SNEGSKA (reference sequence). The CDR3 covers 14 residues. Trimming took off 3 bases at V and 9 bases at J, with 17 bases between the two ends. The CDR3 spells CSARGAGRGWELFF. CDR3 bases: TGCAGTGCTAGGGGGGCAGGGAGGGGATGGGAGCTGTTTTTT.

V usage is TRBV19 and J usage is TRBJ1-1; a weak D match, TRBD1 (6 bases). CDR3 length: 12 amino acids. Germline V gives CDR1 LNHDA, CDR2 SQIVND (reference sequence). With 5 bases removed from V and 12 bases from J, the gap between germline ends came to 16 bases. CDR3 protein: CASSALGQIPFF. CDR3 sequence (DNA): TGTGCCAGTAGTGCCCTCGGACAGATCCCTTTCTTT.

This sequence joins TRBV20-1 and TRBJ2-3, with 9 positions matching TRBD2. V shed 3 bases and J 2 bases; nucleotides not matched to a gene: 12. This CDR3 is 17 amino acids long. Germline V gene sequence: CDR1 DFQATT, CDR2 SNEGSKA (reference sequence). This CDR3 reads CSARGGLAPQATDTQYF. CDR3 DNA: TGCAGTGCTAGGGGGGGACTAGCCCCACAAGCCACAGATACGCAGTATTTT.

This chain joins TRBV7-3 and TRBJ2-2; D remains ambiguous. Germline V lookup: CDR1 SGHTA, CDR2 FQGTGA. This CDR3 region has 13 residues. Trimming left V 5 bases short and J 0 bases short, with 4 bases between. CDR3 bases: TGTGCCAGCAGCGCCTCGAACACCGGGGAGCTGTTTTTT. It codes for CASSASNTGELFF.

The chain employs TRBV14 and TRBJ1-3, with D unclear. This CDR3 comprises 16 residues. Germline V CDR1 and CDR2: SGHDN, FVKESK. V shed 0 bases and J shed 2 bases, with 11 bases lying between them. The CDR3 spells CASSQDLLGTGNTIYF. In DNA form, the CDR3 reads TGTGCCAGCAGCCAAGATTTATTGGGAACTGGAAACACCATATATTTT.

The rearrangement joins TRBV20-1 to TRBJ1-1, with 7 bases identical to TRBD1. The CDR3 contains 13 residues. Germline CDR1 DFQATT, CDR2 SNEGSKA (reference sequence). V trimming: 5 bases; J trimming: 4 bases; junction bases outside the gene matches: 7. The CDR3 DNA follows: TGCAGTGCTCAGACAGGGAGGGTCACTGAAGCTTTCTTT. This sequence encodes CSAQTGRVTEAFF.

This chain's CDR3 is CASSFSTGEQYF. The CDR3 DNA reads TGTGCCAGCAGTTTTTCGACGGGCGAGCAGTACTTC. The rearrangement uses TRBV7-6 and TRBJ2-7; D unclear. Trimming removed 6 bases from V and 6 bases from J, with 12 bases in between. CDR1 SGHVS and CDR2 FNYEAQ come from the germline V gene. This CDR3 is 12 amino acids long.

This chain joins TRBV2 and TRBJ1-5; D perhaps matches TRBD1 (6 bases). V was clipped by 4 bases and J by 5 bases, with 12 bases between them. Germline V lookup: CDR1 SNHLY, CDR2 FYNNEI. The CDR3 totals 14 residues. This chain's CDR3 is CASSADTGYQPQHF. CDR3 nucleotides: TGTGCCAGCAGTGCCGACACAGGGTATCAGCCCCAGCATTTT.